These T cell receptor beta chains were read from a single sample in a study of blood T cells in healthy people across ages. MiXCR, run by TCRdb on the 5' RACE reads, gives a single entry per CDR3 protein. Among some 760,000 distinct CDR3 sequences listed, 25% were seen once. These sequences were also reported in another study, on T cells of mothers and their children.

Sequenced: blood. These receptors were obtained from a boy aged 5-17 years in good health. Each CDR3 is given with its conserved first and last residue. Each record gives: V gene, J gene, D gene, clone size, CDR3 DNA, CDR3 protein. The D gene is left open where the match is weak. A row's size may be missing; if present it is once, few, many or a size class.

>TRBV28|TRBJ2-7|TRBD2|-
TGTGCCAGCAGTGTCAGTTGGGAGGGTTCCTACGAGCAGTACTTC
CASSVSWEGSYEQYF
>TRBV13|TRBJ2-1|-|-
TGTGCCAGCAGCTTTGTTAATTTTAATGAGCAGTTCTTC
CASSFVNFNEQFF
>TRBV27|TRBJ2-3|TRBD2|-
TGTGCCAGCAGTTTCTATCTGGCGACGGGGGGGGTCACAGATACGCAGTATTTT
CASSFYLATGGVTDTQYF
>TRBV6-6|TRBJ2-3|-|many
TGTGCCAGCATCAGAGACAGGTTCGAAGATACGCAGTATTTT
CASIRDRFEDTQYF
>TRBV13|TRBJ2-7|-|few
TGTGCCAGCAGCTTTAAGGACCACCAGAAGTACGAGCAGTACTTC
CASSFKDHQKYEQYF
>TRBV28|TRBJ2-5|-|-
TGTGCCAGCAGTTTTTCGTTTTTGAGTGGCAGGGAAGAGACCCAGTACTTC
CASSFSFLSGREETQYF
>TRBV7-9|TRBJ1-6|-|-
TGTGCCAGCAGCCCCGAGGAGGGGCTGGGGAATTCACCCCTCCACTTT
CASSPEEGLGNSPLHF
>TRBV28|TRBJ2-5|-|-
TGTGCCAGCAGTTTAATCTCACTAGCCCAAGAGACCCAGTACTTC
CASSLISLAQETQYF
>TRBV7-8|TRBJ2-1|TRBD2|-
TGTGCCAGCAGCTTAGCATCGAGCGGGAGAGTCGTATGGAATGAGCAGTTCTTC
CASSLASSGRVVWNEQFF
>TRBV9|TRBJ2-3|-|-
TGTGCCAGCAGCGTAGGTTCCAGGGCCCTCACAGACACGCAGTATTTT
CASSVGSRALTDTQYF
>TRBV7-9|TRBJ1-4|-|few
TGTGCCAGCAGCTTATCCACGGCAGCAACTAATGAAAAACTGTTTTTT
CASSLSTAATNEKLFF
>TRBV27|TRBJ2-7|-|-
TGTGCCAGCAGTTTAGACTCGGAACATGGAGAGCAGTACTTC
CASSLDSEHGEQYF
>TRBV20-1|TRBJ2-3|-|few
TGCAGTGCTAAAATGGCACTAACAGATACGCAGTATTTT
CSAKMALTDTQYF
>TRBV14|TRBJ2-3|TRBD2|-
TGTGCCAGCAGCCATAAAAGGGACTATGGAGATACGCAGTATTTT
CASSHKRDYGDTQYF
>TRBV20-1|TRBJ1-5|-|-
TGCAGTGCCAGGGCAGGGTTGGGGCAGCCCCAGCATTTT
CSARAGLGQPQHF
>TRBV20-1|TRBJ1-2|TRBD1|-
TGCAGTGCCCACAGGGGGATTTACTATGGCTACACCTTC
CSAHRGIYYGYTF
>TRBV6-5|TRBJ1-5|-|-
TGTGCCAGCAGTACCGGACAGAATAATCAGCCCCAGCATTTT
CASSTGQNNQPQHF
>TRBV7-9|TRBJ2-1|-|few
TGTGCCAGCAGCGACCGAGACTGGTACAATGAGCAGTTCTTC
CASSDRDWYNEQFF
>TRBV20-1|TRBJ2-4|TRBD1|many
TGCAGTGCTAGAGACAGGACAGGGCGGAACATTCAGTACTTC
CSARDRTGRNIQYF
>TRBV7-9|TRBJ1-2|-|few
TGTGCCAGCAGCTCCGTCTATGGCTACACCTTC
CASSSVYGYTF
>TRBV20-1|TRBJ1-3|-|-
TGCAGTGCTAGAAATCCCTCTGGAAACACCATATATTTT
CSARNPSGNTIYF
>TRBV5-1|TRBJ2-1|-|few
TGCGCCAGCAGCTTGGCCGGGGTAGCGGTGGTGGGCTCCTACAATGAGCAGTTCTTC
CASSLAGVAVVGSYNEQFF
>TRBV28|TRBJ2-4|-|many
TGTGCCAGCAGTGCCAACGTGTGGGGAGACAAAAACATTCAGTACTTC
CASSANVWGDKNIQYF
>TRBV7-9|TRBJ2-5|TRBD1|-
TGTGCCAGCAGCCGTCCCGGGACAGGGGCGGTAGAAGAGACCCAGTACTTC
CASSRPGTGAVEETQYF
>TRBV6-6|TRBJ2-6|-|few
TGTGCCAGCAGTTCCCCGGGCTCTAGTGGGGCCAACGTCCTGACTTTC
CASSSPGSSGANVLTF
>TRBV5-1|TRBJ1-2|-|-
TGCGCCAGCAGCTTCGAGGGTGGGGACTATGGCTACACCTTC
CASSFEGGDYGYTF
>TRBV6-1|TRBJ2-7|-|few
TGTGCCAGCAGTCTGCCAAGGTTGGATACCTACGAGCAGTACTTC
CASSLPRLDTYEQYF
>TRBV20-1|TRBJ1-6|TRBD1|-
TGCAGTGCTAGGACAGGGTTGCATAATTCACCCCTCCACTTT
CSARTGLHNSPLHF
>TRBV20-1|TRBJ1-1|-|-
TGCAGTGCTAGAGGAAGGGGAAGGGCTGAAGCTTTCTTT
CSARGRGRAEAFF
>TRBV27|TRBJ2-7|-|-
TGTGCCAGCAGTTTGCAGGGACGTTTGTTTGTGTACGAGCAGTACTTC
CASSLQGRLFVYEQYF
>TRBV9|TRBJ2-7|-|-
TGTGCCTGCAGCGCGACAGTATCCTCCTACGAGCAGTACTTC
CACSATVSSYEQYF
>TRBV25-1|TRBJ2-7|TRBD2|-
TGTGCCAGCAGTGAGGCGGGAGGGCCAAACGAGCAGTACTTC
CASSEAGGPNEQYF
>TRBV6-1|TRBJ2-2|-|-
TGTGCCAGCAGTGTACGACAAAATAACGCCGGGGAGCTGTTTTTT
CASSVRQNNAGELFF
>TRBV3-1|TRBJ1-1|-|few
TGTGCCAGCAGCCAGGGCACGAACACTGAAGCTTTCTTT
CASSQGTNTEAFF
>TRBV20-1|TRBJ2-1|-|-
TGCAGTGCTAGGATTTTAGCGGAGTACAATGAGCAGTTCTTC
CSARILAEYNEQFF
>TRBV27|TRBJ2-1|-|-
TGTGCCAGCAGCCGCCGGGGGTCGAGCAATGAGCAGTTCTTC
CASSRRGSSNEQFF
>TRBV29-1|TRBJ2-5|-|-
TGCAGCGCGAGGCTTCAAGAGACCCAGTACTTC
CSARLQETQYF
>TRBV7-2|TRBJ2-5|-|-
TGTGCCAGCAGCTTGACCCGGGACGGGCAAGAGACCCAGTACTTC
CASSLTRDGQETQYF
>TRBV27|TRBJ2-3|-|few
TGTGCCAGCAGTTTAATCGAAGGGTCAGATACGCAGTATTTT
CASSLIEGSDTQYF
>TRBV7-2|TRBJ1-2|TRBD1|-
TGTGCCAGCAGCTTAGTTGACAGGGACACCTATGGCTACACCTTC
CASSLVDRDTYGYTF
>TRBV20-1|TRBJ2-5|-|-
TGCAGTGCTAGAGGACAGTGGGGCGAGACCCAGTACTTC
CSARGQWGETQYF